These T cell receptor beta chains were read from a single sample in a study of CD8+CD57+ T cells in acquired aplastic anemia. Via MiXCR, TCRdb re-called the reads, giving one row per CDR3 protein. Of approximately 170,000 distinct CDR3 sequences in the sample, just under 65% were seen once. The sequenced material came from sorted CD4+, CD8+, or CD8+CD57+ T cells (not recorded which) from PBMCs. These receptors all come from a human donor in good health. CDR3s include the opening cysteine and the closing phenylalanine or tryptophan. The D gene is left open where the match is weak. For some rows the clone size is stated as once, few or many, or as a class when expanded; others skip it.

d_call,clone_size,v_call,j_call,cdr3_nt,cdr3_aa
TRBD1,many,TRBV15,TRBJ1-2,TGTGCCACCAGCGCAGATCAGGGGGCGCGTGTCTATGGCTACACCTTC,CATSADQGARVYGYTF
.,few,TRBV20-1,TRBJ1-1,TGCAGTGCTAGTTGGGGAGGGTCCAGCACTGAAGCTTTCTTT,CSASWGGSSTEAFF
.,many,TRBV24-1,TRBJ2-7,TGTGCCACCAGTGATTTGACCAGGCCTAACGAGCAGTACTTC,CATSDLTRPNEQYF
.,.,TRBV20-1,TRBJ1-1,TGCAGTGCTAGTACCACGGGAAATACCCTAGGATTGGCTTTCTTT,CSASTTGNTLGLAFF
.,.,TRBV12-3/TRBV12-4,TRBJ2-5,TGTGCCAGCAGTGCCCCGGCGGGGACCCAGTACTTC,CASSAPAGTQYF
.,.,TRBV2,TRBJ2-5,TGTGCCAGCAGTGAAAGGGTGAGACAAGGCCAAGAGACCCAGTACTTC,CASSERVRQGQETQYF
.,.,TRBV5-1,TRBJ1-3,TGCGCCAGCAGCGCAGAGGCCTCGGGAAACACCATATATTTT,CASSAEASGNTIYF
.,many,TRBV3-1,TRBJ2-3,TGTGCCAGCAGCCAAGATAGGGCAGGCACAGATACGCAGTATTTT,CASSQDRAGTDTQYF
TRBD2,many,TRBV5-8,TRBJ2-2,TGTGCCAGCAGCTTCCGACTAGCGGGAGACGGAGGGGAGCTGTTTTTT,CASSFRLAGDGGELFF
.,many,TRBV7-2,TRBJ1-1,TGTGCCAGCTATCTCGGGCGCACTGAAGCTTTCTTT,CASYLGRTEAFF
.,once,TRBV24-1,TRBJ2-7,TGTGCCACCAGTGAGGCAGGGTCTATTTCCTACGAGCAGTACTTC,CATSEAGSISYEQYF
TRBD2,.,TRBV2,TRBJ2-1,TGTGCCAGCATCTTGGCAGCGGGGGGCTCCTACAATGAGCAGTTCTTC,CASILAAGGSYNEQFF
.,.,TRBV20-1,TRBJ2-5,TGCAGTGCTAGAAGTATGAAGGGGCATCAAGAGACCCAGTACTTC,CSARSMKGHQETQYF
.,few,TRBV15,TRBJ2-3,TGTGCCACCAGCAGAGATTGGTCTAGCCCCCCTAGCACAGATACGCAGTATTTT,CATSRDWSSPPSTDTQYF
.,many,TRBV29-1,TRBJ2-3,TGCAGCGTTGCGCTTTGGCGGGATAGCACAGATACGCAGTATTTT,CSVALWRDSTDTQYF
.,.,TRBV15,TRBJ2-3,TGTGCCACCAGCAGAGATCAGGCATTTAGCACAGATACGCAGTATTTT,CATSRDQAFSTDTQYF
TRBD1,.,TRBV7-8,TRBJ2-7,TGTGCCAGCCACCGGGACAGGAGCCGCTACGAGCAGTACTTC,CASHRDRSRYEQYF
.,.,TRBV5-1,TRBJ2-7,TGCGCCAGCAGCGTGACCGGGACGGGAGCCTACGAGCAGTACTTC,CASSVTGTGAYEQYF
.,few,TRBV20-1,TRBJ2-5,TGCAGTGCCCAAGGCGTGAGAGAGACCCAGTACTTC,CSAQGVRETQYF
TRBD1,.,TRBV2,TRBJ1-5,TGTGCCAGCAGAAGCGACAGGGGTGATCAGCCCCAGCATTTT,CASRSDRGDQPQHF
TRBD1,.,TRBV11-3,TRBJ1-1,TGTGCCAGCAGCATAACAGGGGTTGAGACTGAAGCTTTCTTT,CASSITGVETEAFF
TRBD2,.,TRBV5-1,TRBJ2-3,TGCGCCAGCAGGGGTGGCCGGGAGGGCCCCACAGATACGCAGTATTTT,CASRGGREGPTDTQYF
.,.,TRBV9,TRBJ1-1,TGTGCCAGCAGCCCCGGTCACGGGTATGCTTTCTTT,CASSPGHGYAFF
.,.,TRBV7-2,TRBJ1-2,TGTGCCAGCAGCTTTGGCAGGGCCTATGGCTACACCTTC,CASSFGRAYGYTF
TRBD1,once,TRBV24-1,TRBJ2-3,TGTGCCACCAGTGACATGACAGGGGTGGGAAATACGCAGTATTTT,CATSDMTGVGNTQYF
.,.,TRBV7-9,TRBJ2-2,TGTGCCAGCAGCTTAGCGGGAGGCCCCGGGGAGCTGTTTTTT,CASSLAGGPGELFF
.,.,TRBV10-3,TRBJ2-2,TGTGCCATCTCTAGTCCCGGGGAGCTGTTTTTT,CAISSPGELFF
.,many,TRBV4-1,TRBJ2-3,TGCGCCAGCAGCCAAGTGACAGGCTCGGGCACAGATACGCAGTATTTT,CASSQVTGSGTDTQYF
.,once,TRBV5-1,TRBJ1-6,TGCGCCAGCAGCTTGGGCTGGGACGGGAATTCACCCCTCCACTTT,CASSLGWDGNSPLHF
.,.,TRBV12-3/TRBV12-4,TRBJ2-1,TGTGCCAGCGCGCAGGGCCTGGATGAGCAGTTCTTC,CASAQGLDEQFF
TRBD1,.,TRBV24-1,TRBJ1-2,TGTGCCACCAGTGACCAACCCGGACAGGGGGCGAAAGACTATGGCTACACCTTC,CATSDQPGQGAKDYGYTF
TRBD2,.,TRBV7-3,TRBJ2-3,TGTGCCAGCAGCTTAAGCGGCAGGGGAGCGGGAGGGGCAGATACGCAGTATTTT,CASSLSGRGAGGADTQYF
.,.,TRBV20-1,TRBJ2-7,TGCAGTGCTAGAGATAGGGTAGGGGCCAGGGCCTACGAGCAGTACTTC,CSARDRVGARAYEQYF
.,.,TRBV15,TRBJ1-2,TGTGCCACCAGCATTAGGGGCGCGTATCATGGCTACACCTTC,CATSIRGAYHGYTF
.,.,TRBV2,TRBJ2-5,TGTGCCAGCAGTGAAGAGGGAACAGGTCAAGAGACCCAGTACTTC,CASSEEGTGQETQYF
.,.,TRBV5-4,TRBJ2-7,TGTGCCAGCAGCCCCTCTAAGGGAAGCGAGCAGTACTTC,CASSPSKGSEQYF
.,.,TRBV20-1,TRBJ2-6,TGCAGTGTTGGGGCCGGCGGGGCCAACGTCCTGACTTTC,CSVGAGGANVLTF
.,.,TRBV15,TRBJ1-3,TGTGCCACCAGCAGAGAACCCGGGGACGGAAACACCATATATTTT,CATSREPGDGNTIYF
.,many,TRBV12-3/TRBV12-4,TRBJ1-2,TGTGCCAGCAGTATTAATACAGGTGGCTACACCTTC,CASSINTGGYTF
TRBD1,few,TRBV7-2,TRBJ2-7,TGTGCCAGCAGCACTGGCGGGACAGGGCGCTACGAGCAGTACTTC,CASSTGGTGRYEQYF